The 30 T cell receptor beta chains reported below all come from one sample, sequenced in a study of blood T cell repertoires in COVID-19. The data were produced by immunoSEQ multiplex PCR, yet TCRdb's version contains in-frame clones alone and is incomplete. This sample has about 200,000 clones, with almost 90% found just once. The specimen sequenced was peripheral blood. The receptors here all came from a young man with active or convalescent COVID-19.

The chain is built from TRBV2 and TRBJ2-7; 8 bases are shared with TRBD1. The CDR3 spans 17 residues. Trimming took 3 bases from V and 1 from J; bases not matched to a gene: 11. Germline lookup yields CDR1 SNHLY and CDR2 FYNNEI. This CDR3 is CASSDSQGALTSYEQYF. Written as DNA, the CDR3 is TGTGCCAGCAGTGATTCCCAGGGGGCCTTAACATCCTACGAGCAGTACTTC.

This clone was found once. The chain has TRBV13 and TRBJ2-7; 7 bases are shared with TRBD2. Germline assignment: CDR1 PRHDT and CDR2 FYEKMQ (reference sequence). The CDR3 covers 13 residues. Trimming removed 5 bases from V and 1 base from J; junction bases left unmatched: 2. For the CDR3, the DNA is TGTGCCAGCAGCGCGGGGGAGTCCTACGAGCAGTACTTC. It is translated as CASSAGESYEQYF.

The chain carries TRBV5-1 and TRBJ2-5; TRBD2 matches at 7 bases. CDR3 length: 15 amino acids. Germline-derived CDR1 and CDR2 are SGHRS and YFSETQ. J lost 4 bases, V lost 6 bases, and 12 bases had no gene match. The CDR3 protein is CASTTSSGGSETQYF. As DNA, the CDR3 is TGCGCCAGCACCACCTCCTCCGGGGGGTCAGAGACCCAGTACTTC.

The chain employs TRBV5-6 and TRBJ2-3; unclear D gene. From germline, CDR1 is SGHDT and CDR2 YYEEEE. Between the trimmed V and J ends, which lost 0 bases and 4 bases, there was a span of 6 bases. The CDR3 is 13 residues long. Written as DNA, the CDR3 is TGTGCCAGCAGCTTGGGCCGAGCAGATACGCAGTATTTT. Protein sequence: CASSLGRADTQYF.

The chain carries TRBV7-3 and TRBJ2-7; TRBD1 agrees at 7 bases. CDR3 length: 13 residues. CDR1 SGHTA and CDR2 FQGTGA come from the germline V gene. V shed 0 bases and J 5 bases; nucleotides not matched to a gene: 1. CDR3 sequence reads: CASSLTGGNEQYF. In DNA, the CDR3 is TGTGCCAGCAGCTTAACAGGGGGCAACGAGCAGTACTTC. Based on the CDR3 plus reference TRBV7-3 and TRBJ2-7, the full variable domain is GAGVSQTPSNKVTEKGKYVELRCDPISGHTALYWYRQSLGQGPEFLIYFQGTGAADDSGLPNDRFFAVRPEGSVSTLKIQRTERGDSAVYLCASSLTGGNEQYFGPGTRLTVT.

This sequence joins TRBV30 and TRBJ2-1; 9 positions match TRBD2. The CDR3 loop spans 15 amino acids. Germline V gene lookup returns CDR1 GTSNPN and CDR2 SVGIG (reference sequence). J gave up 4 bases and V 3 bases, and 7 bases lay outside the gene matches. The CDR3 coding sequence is TGTGCCTGGAGCACCATGGCGGGGGGGTACAATGAGCAGTTCTTC. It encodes CAWSTMAGGYNEQFF.

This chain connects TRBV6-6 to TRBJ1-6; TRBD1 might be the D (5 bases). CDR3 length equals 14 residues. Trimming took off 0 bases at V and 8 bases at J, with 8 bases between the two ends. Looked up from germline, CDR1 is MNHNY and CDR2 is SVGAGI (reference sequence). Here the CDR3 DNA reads TGTGCCAGCAGTTACTCCCAGGGTGATTCACCCCTCCACTTT. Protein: CASSYSQGDSPLHF.

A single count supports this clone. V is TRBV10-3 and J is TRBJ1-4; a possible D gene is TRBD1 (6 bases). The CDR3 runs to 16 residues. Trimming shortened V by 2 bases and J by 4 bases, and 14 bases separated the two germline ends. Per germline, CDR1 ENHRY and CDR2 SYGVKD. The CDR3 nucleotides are TGTGCCATCAGTGAGAAGAGGGGGGGGAGTAATGAAAAACTGTTTTTT. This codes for CAISEKRGGSNEKLFF.

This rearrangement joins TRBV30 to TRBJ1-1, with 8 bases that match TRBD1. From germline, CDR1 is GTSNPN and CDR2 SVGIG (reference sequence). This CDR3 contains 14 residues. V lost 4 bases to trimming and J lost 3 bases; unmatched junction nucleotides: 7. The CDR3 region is CAWTYDRGDTEAFF. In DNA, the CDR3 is TGTGCCTGGACCTACGACAGGGGAGACACTGAAGCTTTCTTT. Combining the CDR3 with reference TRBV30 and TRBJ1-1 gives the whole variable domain SQTIHQWPATLVQPVGSPLSLECTVEGTSNPNLYWYRQAAGRGLQLLFYSVGIGQISSEVPQNLSASRPQDRQFILSSKKLLLSDSGFYLCAWTYDRGDTEAFFGQGTRLTVV.

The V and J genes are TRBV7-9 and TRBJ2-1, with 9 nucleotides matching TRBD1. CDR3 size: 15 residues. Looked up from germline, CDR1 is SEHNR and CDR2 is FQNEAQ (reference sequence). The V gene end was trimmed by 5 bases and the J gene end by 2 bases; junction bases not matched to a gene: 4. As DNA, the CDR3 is TGTGCCAGCAGCCTGACAGGGGGGACCTACAATGAGCAGTTCTTC. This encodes CASSLTGGTYNEQFF.

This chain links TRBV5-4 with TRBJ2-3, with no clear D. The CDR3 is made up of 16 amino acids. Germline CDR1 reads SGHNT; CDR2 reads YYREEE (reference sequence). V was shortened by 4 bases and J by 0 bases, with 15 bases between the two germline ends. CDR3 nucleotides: TGTGCCAGCAGCACTAAACGCGCGATAAGCACAGATACGCAGTATTTT. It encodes CASSTKRAISTDTQYF.

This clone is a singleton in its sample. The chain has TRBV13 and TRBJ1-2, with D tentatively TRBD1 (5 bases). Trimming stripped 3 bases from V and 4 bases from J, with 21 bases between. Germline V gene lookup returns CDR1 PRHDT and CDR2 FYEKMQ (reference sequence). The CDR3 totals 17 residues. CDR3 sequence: CASSFKGVRAGTYGYTF. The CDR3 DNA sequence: TGTGCCAGCAGCTTTAAAGGGGTTCGAGCAGGAACCTATGGCTACACCTTC.

The CDR3 region has the DNA TGTGCCAGCAGCTTTACAGGGTCGGGTATTGAAAAACTGTTTTTT. Protein product: CASSFTGSGIEKLFF. The chain combines TRBV5-5 with TRBJ1-4; perhaps TRBD1 as D (6 bases). The length of the CDR3 is 15 residues. Deletions cut 2 bases from V and 7 bases from J, with 15 bases between. Germline CDR1 reads SGHKS; CDR2 reads YYEKEE (reference sequence).

CDR3 in DNA: TGTGCCTGGAGTGTACGTCGACTCGCCGGGGAGCTGTTTTTT. This codes for CAWSVRRLAGELFF. V is TRBV30 and J is TRBJ2-2; D call uncertain. CDR1 is GTSNPN, CDR2 SVGIG, per germline (reference sequence). V was shortened by 0 bases and J by 6 bases, with 11 bases between the two germline ends. The CDR3 has 14 amino acids.

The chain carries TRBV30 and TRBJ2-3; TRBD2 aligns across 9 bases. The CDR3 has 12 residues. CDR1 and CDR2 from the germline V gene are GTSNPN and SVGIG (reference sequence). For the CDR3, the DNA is TGTGCGCTGGGCGGGGGGGCAGATACGCAGTATTTT. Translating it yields CALGGGADTQYF.

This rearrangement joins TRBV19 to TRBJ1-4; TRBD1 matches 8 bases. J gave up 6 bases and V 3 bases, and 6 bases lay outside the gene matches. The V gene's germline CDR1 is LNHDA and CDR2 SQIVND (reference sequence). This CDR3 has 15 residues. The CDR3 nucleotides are TGTGCCAGTAGTATCAACAGGGGGAGCGATGAAAAACTGTTTTTT. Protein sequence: CASSINRGSDEKLFF. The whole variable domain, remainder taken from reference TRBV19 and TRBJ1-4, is DGGITQSPKYLFRKEGQNVTLSCEQNLNHDAMYWYRQDPGQGLRLIYYSQIVNDFQKGDIAEGYSVSREKKESFPLTVTSAQKNPTAFYLCASSINRGSDEKLFFGSGTQLSVL.

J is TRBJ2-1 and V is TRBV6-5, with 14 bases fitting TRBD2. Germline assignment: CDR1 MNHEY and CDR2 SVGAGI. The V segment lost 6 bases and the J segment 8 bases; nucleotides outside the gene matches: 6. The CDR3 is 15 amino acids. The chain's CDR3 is CASSQGLAGVYEQFF. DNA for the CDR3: TGTGCCAGCAGCCAGGGACTAGCGGGAGTCTATGAGCAGTTCTTC.

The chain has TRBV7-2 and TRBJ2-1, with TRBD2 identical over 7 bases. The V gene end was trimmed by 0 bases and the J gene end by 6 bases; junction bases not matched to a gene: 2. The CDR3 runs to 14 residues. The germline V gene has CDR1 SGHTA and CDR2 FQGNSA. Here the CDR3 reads CASSLAASGNEQFF. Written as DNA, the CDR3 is TGTGCCAGCAGCTTAGCAGCTAGCGGCAATGAGCAGTTCTTC.

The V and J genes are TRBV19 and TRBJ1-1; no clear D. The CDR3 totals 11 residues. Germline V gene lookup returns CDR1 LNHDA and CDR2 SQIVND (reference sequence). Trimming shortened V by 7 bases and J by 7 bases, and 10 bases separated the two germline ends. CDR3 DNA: TGTGCCAGTACCCAACGGGGTGAAGCTTTCTTT. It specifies CASTQRGEAFF.

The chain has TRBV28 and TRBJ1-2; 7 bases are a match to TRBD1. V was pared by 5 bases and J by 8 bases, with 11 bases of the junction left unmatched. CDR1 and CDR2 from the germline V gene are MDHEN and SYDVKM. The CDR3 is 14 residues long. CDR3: CASSPGQVARGYTF. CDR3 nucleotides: TGTGCCAGCAGTCCAGGACAGGTCGCTCGCGGCTACACCTTC.

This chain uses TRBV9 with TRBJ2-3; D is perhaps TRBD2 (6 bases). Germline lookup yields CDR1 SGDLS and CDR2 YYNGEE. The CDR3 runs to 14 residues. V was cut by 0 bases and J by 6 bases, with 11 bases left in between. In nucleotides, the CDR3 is TGTGCCAGCAGCGTAGTGATGAGCGGGGATACGCAGTATTTT. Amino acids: CASSVVMSGDTQYF.

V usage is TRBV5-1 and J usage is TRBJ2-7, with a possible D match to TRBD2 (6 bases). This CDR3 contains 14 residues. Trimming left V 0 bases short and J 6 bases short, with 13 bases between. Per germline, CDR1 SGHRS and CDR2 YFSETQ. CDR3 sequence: CASSLEAGRGEQYF. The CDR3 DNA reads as TGCGCCAGCAGCTTGGAGGCGGGACGAGGCGAGCAGTACTTC.

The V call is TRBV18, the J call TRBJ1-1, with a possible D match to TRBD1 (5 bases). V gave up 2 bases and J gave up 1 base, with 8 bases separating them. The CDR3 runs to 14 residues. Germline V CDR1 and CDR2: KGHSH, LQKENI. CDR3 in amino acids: CASSPIQENTEAFF. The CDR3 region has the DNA TGTGCCAGCTCACCAATACAGGAGAACACTGAAGCTTTCTTT. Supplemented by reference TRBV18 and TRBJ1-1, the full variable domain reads NAGVMQNPRHLVRRRGQEARLRCSPMKGHSHVYWYRQLPEEGLKFMVYLQKENIIDESGMPKERFSAEFPKEGPSILRIQQVVRGDSAAYFCASSPIQENTEAFFGQGTRLTVV.

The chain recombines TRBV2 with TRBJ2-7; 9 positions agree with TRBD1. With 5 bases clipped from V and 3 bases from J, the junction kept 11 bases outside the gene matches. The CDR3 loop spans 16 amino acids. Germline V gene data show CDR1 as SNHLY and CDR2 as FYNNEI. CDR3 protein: CASSYLGQGKLYEQYF. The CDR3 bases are TGTGCCAGCAGTTACCTAGGACAGGGGAAGCTCTACGAGCAGTACTTC.

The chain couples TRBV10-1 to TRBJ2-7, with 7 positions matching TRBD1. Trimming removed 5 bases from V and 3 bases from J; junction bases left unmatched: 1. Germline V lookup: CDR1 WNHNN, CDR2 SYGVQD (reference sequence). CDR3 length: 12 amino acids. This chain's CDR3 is CASSPGGYEQYF. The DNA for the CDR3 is TGCGCCAGCAGTCCAGGGGGCTACGAGCAGTACTTC.

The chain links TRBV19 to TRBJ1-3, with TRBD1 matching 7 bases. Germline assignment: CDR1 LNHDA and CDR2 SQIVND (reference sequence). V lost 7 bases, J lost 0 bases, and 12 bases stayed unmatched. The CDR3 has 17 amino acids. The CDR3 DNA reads TGTGCCAGTACCGCCGGGAGGGGGCCGAACTCTGGAAACACCATATATTTT. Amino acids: CASTAGRGPNSGNTIYF. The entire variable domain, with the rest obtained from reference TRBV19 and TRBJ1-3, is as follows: DGGITQSPKYLFRKEGQNVTLSCEQNLNHDAMYWYRQDPGQGLRLIYYSQIVNDFQKGDIAEGYSVSREKKESFPLTVTSAQKNPTAFYLCASTAGRGPNSGNTIYFGEGSWLTVV.

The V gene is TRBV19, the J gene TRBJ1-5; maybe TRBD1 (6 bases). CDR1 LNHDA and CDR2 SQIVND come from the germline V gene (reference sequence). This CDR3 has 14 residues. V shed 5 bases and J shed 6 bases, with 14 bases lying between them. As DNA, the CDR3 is TGTGCCAGTAGTTCATCGAACAGGGTTCAGCCCCAGCATTTT. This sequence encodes CASSSSNRVQPQHF.

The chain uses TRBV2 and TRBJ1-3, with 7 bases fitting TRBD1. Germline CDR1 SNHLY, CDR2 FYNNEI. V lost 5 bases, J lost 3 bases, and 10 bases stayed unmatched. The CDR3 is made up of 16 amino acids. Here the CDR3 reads CASSPNRGFDGNTIYF. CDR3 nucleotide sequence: TGTGCCAGCAGTCCTAACAGGGGCTTCGATGGAAACACCATATATTTT.

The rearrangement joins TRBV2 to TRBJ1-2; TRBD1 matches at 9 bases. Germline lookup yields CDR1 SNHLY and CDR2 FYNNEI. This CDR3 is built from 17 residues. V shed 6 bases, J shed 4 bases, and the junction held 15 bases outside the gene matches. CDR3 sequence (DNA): TGTGCCAGCAGCGAAAATATCGCCGGGACAGGGTTCTATGGCTACACCTTC. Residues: CASSENIAGTGFYGYTF.

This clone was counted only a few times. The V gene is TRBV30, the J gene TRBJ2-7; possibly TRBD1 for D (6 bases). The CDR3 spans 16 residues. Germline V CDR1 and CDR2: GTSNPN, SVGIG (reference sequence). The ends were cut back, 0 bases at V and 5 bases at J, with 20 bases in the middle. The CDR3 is CAWSVFVGAGANEQYF. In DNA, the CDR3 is TGTGCCTGGAGTGTATTTGTGGGGGCCGGGGCTAACGAGCAGTACTTC.